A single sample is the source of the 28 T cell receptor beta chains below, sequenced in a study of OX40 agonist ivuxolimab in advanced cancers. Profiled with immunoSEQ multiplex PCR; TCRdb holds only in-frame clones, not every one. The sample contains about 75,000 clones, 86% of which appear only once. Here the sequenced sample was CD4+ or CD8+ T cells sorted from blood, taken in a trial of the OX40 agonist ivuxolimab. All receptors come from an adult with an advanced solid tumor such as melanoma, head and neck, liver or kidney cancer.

CDR3 DNA: TGTGCCAGCAATGGACAGGTCGCGAGTCAGCCCCAGCATTTT. Amino acid sequence: CASNGQVASQPQHF. The gene calls are TRBV2 and TRBJ1-5; 7 bases line up with TRBD1. CDR1 is SNHLY, CDR2 FYNNEI, per germline. V lost 7 bases to trimming and J lost 6 bases; unmatched junction nucleotides: 9. This CDR3 comprises 14 residues.

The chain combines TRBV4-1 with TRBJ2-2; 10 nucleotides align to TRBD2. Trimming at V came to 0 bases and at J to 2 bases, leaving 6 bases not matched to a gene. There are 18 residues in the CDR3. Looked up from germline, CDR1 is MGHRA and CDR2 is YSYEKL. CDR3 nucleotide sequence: TGCGCCAGCAGCCAAGAGATAGCGGGAGGACTAAACACCGGGGAGCTGTTTTTT. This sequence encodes CASSQEIAGGLNTGELFF.

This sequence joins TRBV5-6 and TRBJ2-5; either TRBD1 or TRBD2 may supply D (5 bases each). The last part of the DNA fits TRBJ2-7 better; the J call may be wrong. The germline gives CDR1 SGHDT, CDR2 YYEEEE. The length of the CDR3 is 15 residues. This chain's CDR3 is CASRVFGTGNYEQYF. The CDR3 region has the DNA TGTGCCAGCAGGGTATTCGGGACGGGGAACTACGAGCAGTACTTC.

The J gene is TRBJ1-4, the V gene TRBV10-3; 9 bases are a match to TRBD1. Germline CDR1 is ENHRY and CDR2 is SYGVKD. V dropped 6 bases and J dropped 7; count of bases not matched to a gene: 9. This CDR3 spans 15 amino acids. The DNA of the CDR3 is TGTGCCATCAGCGCCCGGACAGGGGAAACTGAAAAACTGTTTTTT. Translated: CAISARTGETEKLFF.

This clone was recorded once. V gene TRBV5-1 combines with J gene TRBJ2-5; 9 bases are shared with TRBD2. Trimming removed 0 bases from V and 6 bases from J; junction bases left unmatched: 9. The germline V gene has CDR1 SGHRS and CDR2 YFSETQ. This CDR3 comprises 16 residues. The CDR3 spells CASSLVSRGGSKTQYF. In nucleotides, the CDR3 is TGCGCCAGCAGCTTGGTTTCGCGGGGGGGCTCAAAGACCCAGTACTTC. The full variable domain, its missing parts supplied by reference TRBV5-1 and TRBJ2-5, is KAGVTQTPRYLIKTRGQQVTLSCSPISGHRSVSWYQQTPGQGLQFLFEYFSETQRNKGNFPGRFSGRQFSNSRSEMNVSTLELGDSALYLCASSLVSRGGSKTQYFGPGTRLLVL.

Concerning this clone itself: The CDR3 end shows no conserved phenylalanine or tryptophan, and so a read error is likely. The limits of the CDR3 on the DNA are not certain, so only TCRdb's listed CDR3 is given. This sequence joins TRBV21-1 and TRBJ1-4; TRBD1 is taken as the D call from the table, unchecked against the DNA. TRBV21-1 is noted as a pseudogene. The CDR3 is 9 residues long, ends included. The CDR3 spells CASSTPRHS.

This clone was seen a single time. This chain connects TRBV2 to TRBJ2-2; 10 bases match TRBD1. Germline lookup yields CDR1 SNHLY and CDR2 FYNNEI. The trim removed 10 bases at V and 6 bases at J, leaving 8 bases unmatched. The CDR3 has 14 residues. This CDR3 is CATPGTGVAGELFF. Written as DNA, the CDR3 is TGTGCCACCCCCGGGACAGGGGTAGCCGGGGAGCTGTTTTTT.

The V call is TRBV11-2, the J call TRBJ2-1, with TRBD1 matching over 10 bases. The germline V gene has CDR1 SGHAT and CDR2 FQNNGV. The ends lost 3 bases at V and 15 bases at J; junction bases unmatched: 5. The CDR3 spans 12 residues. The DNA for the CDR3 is TGTGCCAGCAGCTTCGGGACAGGGGTAACGTTCTTC. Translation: CASSFGTGVTFF.

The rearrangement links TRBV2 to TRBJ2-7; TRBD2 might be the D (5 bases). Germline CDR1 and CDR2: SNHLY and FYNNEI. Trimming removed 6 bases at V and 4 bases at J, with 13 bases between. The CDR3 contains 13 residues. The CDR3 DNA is TGTGCCAGCAGCCCAAACGGGATATACGAGCAGTACTTC. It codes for CASSPNGIYEQYF.

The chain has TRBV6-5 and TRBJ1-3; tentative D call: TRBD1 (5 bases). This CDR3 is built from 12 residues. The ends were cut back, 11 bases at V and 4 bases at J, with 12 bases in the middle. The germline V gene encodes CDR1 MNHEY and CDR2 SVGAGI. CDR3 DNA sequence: TGTGCCGTCCAGGGAAGCGGAAACACCATATATTTT. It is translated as CAVQGSGNTIYF.

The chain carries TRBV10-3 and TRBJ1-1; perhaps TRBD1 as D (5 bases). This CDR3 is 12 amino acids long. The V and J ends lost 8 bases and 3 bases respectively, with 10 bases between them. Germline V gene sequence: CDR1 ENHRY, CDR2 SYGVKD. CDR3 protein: CAIRDRDTEAFF. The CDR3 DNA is TGTGCCATCCGGGACCGCGACACTGAAGCTTTCTTT.

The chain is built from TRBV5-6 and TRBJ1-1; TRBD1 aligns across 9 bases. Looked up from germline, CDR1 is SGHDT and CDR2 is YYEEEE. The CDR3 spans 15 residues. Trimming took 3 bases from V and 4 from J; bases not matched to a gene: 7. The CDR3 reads CASSSLTGGGTEAFF. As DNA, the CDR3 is TGTGCCAGCAGCTCCTTGACAGGGGGAGGCACTGAAGCTTTCTTT.

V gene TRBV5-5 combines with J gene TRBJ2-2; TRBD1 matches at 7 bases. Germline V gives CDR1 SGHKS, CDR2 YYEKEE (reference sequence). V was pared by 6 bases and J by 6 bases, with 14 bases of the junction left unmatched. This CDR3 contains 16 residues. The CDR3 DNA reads TGTGCCAGCACCCTGACGAGGGGGCAATCGTCCGGGGAGCTGTTTTTT. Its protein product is CASTLTRGQSSGELFF.

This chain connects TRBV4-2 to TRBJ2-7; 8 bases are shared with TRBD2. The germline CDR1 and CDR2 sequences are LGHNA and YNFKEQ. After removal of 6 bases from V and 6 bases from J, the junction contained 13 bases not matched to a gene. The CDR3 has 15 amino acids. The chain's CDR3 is CASSSGTRAGGEQYF. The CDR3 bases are TGTGCCAGCAGTTCCGGGACTAGGGCGGGAGGCGAGCAGTACTTC.

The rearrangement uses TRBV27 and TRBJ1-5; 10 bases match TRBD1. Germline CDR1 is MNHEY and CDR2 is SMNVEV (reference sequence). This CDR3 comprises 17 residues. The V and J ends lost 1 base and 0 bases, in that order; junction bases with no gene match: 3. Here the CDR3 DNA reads TGTGCCAGCAGTTTATACGGGACAGGGGTTAGCAATCAGCCCCAGCATTTT. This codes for CASSLYGTGVSNQPQHF.

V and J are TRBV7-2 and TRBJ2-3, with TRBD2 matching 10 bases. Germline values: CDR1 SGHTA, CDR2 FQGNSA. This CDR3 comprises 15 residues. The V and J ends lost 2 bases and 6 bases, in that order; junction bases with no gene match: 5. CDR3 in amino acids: CASSLTSGGADTQYF. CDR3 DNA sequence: TGTGCCAGCAGCTTAACGAGCGGGGGGGCCGATACGCAGTATTTT. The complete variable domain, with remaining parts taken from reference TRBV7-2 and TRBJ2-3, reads GAGVSQSPSNKVTEKGKDVELRCDPISGHTALYWYRQSLGQGLEFLIYFQGNSAPDKSGLPSDRFSAERTGGSVSTLTIQRTQQEDSAVYLCASSLTSGGADTQYFGPGTRLTVL.

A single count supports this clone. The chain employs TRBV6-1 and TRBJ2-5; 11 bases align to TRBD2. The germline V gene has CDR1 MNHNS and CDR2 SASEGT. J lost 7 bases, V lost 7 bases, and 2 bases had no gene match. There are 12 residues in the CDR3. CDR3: CASNLAGGTQYF. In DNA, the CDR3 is TGTGCCAGCAATCTAGCGGGGGGGACCCAGTACTTC.

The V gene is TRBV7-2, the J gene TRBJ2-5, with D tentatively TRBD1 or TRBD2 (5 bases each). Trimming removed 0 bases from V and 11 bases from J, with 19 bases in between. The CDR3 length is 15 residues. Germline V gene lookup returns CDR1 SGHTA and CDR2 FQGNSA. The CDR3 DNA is TGTGCCAGCAGCTTAGCGATGAGAGGGGCTTTTGAGCAGTACTTC. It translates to CASSLAMRGAFEQYF.

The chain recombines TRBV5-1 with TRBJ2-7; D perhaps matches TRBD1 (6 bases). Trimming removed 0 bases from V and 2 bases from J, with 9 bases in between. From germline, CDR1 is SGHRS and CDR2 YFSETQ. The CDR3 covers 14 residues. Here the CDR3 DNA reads TGCGCCAGCAGCTTGGGTCAGGGGCCCTACGAGCAGTACTTC. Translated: CASSLGQGPYEQYF. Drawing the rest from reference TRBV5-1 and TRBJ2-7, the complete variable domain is KAGVTQTPRYLIKTRGQQVTLSCSPISGHRSVSWYQQTPGQGLQFLFEYFSETQRNKGNFPGRFSGRQFSNSRSEMNVSTLELGDSALYLCASSLGQGPYEQYFGPGTRLTVT.

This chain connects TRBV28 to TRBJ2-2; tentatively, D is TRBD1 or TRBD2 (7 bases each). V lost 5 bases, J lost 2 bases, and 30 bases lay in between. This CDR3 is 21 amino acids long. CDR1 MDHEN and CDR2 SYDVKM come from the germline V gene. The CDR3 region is CASSPILGQGGISKNTGELFF. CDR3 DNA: TGTGCCAGCAGTCCCATTCTGGGGCAGGGGGGGATAAGCAAAAACACCGGGGAGCTGTTTTTT.

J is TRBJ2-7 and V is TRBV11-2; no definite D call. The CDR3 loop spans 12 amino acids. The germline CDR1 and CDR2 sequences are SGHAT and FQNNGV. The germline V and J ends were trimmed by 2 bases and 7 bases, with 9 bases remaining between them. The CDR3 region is CASSLTGWEQYF. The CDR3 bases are TGTGCCAGCAGCTTAACCGGTTGGGAGCAGTACTTC.

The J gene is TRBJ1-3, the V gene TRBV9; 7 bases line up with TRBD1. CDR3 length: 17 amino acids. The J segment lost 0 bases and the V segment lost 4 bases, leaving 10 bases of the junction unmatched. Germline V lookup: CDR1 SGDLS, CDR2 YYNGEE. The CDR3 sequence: CASSLMRGPRSGNTIYF. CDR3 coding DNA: TGTGCCAGCAGCCTAATGAGGGGGCCCCGCTCTGGAAACACCATATATTTT.

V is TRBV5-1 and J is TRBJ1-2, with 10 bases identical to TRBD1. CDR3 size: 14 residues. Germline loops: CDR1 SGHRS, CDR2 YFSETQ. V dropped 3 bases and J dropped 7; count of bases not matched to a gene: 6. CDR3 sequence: CASSSGQGGRGYTF. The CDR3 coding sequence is TGCGCCAGCAGCTCAGGACAGGGGGGACGTGGCTACACCTTC.

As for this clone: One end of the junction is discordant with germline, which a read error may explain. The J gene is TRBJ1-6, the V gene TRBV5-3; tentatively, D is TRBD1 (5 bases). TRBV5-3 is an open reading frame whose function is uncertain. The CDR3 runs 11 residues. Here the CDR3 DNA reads TGTGCCAGCAGCTCGTTAGGGGCCCTCCACTTT. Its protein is CASSSLGALHF.

CDR3: CAASPYQGLAGELFF. In DNA, the CDR3 is TGTGCCGCAAGTCCCTACCAGGGTTTGGCCGGGGAGCTGTTTTTT. The chain employs TRBV5-4 and TRBJ2-2; the D gene is possibly TRBD1 (5 bases). Germline V gives CDR1 SGHNT, CDR2 YYREEE (reference sequence). The length of the CDR3 is 15 residues. V gave up 10 bases and J gave up 6 bases, with 22 bases separating them.

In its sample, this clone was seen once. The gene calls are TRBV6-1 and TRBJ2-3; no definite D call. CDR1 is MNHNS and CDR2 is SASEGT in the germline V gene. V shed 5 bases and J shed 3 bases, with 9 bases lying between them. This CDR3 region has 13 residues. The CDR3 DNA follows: TGTGCCAGCAGTCGGTCGAGGACAGATACGCAGTATTTT. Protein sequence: CASSRSRTDTQYF.

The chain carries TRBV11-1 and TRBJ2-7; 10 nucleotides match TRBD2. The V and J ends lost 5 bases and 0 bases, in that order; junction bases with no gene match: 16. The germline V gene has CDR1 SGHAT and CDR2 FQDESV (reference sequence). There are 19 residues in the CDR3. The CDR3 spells CASSPQASGGAGSSYEQYF. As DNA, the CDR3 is TGTGCCAGCAGCCCCCAAGCCAGCGGGGGGGCCGGAAGCTCCTACGAGCAGTACTTC.

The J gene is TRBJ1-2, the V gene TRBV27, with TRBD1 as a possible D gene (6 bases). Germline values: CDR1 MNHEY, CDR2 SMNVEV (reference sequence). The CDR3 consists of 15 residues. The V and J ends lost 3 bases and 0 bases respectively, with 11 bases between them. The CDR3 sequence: CASSFRQATNYGYTF. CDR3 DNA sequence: TGTGCCAGCAGTTTTCGACAGGCGACTAACTATGGCTACACCTTC.